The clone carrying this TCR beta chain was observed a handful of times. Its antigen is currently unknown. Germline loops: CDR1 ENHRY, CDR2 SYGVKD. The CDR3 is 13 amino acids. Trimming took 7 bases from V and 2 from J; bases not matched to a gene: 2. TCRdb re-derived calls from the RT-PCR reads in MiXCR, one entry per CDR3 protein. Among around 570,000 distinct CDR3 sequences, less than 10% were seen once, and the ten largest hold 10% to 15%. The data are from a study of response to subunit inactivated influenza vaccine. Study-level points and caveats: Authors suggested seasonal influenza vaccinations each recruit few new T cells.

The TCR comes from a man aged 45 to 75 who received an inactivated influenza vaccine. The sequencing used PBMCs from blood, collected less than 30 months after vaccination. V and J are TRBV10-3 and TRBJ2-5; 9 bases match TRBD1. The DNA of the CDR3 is TGTGCCATCAAGGACAGGGGTCAAGAGACCCAGTACTTC. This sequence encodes CAIKDRGQETQYF.